These 31 T cell receptor beta chains were all obtained from the same sample, sequenced in a study of blood T cells in healthy people across ages. With a J-beta primer mix and a sample-barcoded 5' primer, a second PCR ran about 7 to 12 cycles. One entry per CDR3 protein, called by TCRdb with MiXCR from the 5' RACE reads. The sample includes about 620,000 distinct CDR3 sequences, under 65% of them seen just once. Sequencing was done on a sample of blood. These receptors were obtained from an elderly woman in good health.

On this clonotype: It may be a read error: a sequence one base away is much more abundant. The rearrangement joins TRBV5-1 to TRBJ2-3, with TRBD2 as a possible D gene (5 bases). The CDR3 length is 15 residues. Per germline, CDR1 SGHRS and CDR2 YFSETQ. Trimming cost V 2 bases and J 6 bases, with 16 bases left between them. The CDR3 DNA follows: TGCGCCAGCAGCTTAAATGGTAATGGAGGTGATACGCAGTATTTT. Its protein is CASSLNGNGGDTQYF.

This clonotype was recorded many times. The CDR3 region is CASSVMGGFAYEQYF. CDR3 in DNA: TGTGCCAGCAGCGTTATGGGGGGGTTTGCCTACGAGCAGTACTTC. The chain links TRBV5-5 to TRBJ2-7; 7 nucleotides line up with TRBD2. The CDR3 sequence is 15 residues long. The V gene end was trimmed by 4 bases and the J gene end by 2 bases; junction bases not matched to a gene: 9. The V gene's germline CDR1 is SGHKS and CDR2 YYEKEE (reference sequence).

This clonotype occurred many times. The chain couples TRBV12-3 or TRBV12-4 to TRBJ2-1; the D gene is possibly TRBD1 (5 bases). V lost 6 bases and J lost 15, with 12 bases in between. The CDR3 has 10 amino acids. DNA for the CDR3: TGTGCCAGCAGAGGCAGGGCGGCGTTCTTC. It specifies CASRGRAAFF.

Details on this clonotype: A much larger clone lies one base from this, so it may be a read error. CDR3 sequence reads: CAISLGTSNYEQYF. As DNA, the CDR3 is TGTGCCATCAGTCTGGGGACTAGCAACTACGAGCAGTACTTC. The chain uses TRBV10-3 and TRBJ2-7; 9 positions agree with TRBD2. V dropped 5 bases and J dropped 3; count of bases not matched to a gene: 5. There are 14 residues in the CDR3. From germline, CDR1 is ENHRY and CDR2 SYGVKD.

The V call is TRBV7-2, the J call TRBJ1-5; TRBD1 matches 8 bases. Trimming cost V 4 bases and J 0 bases; bases outside gene matches: 11. This CDR3 spans 18 amino acids. Germline CDR1 and CDR2: SGHTA and FQGNSA. CDR3 DNA: TGTGCCAGCAGCTCATTTGACAGGGGAAAGAATAGCAATCAGCCCCAGCATTTT. This translates into CASSSFDRGKNSNQPQHF.

As DNA, the CDR3 is TGCAGTGCTACCAACCCCGGGACAGGTGGAGAGACCCAGTACTTC. Amino acids: CSATNPGTGGETQYF. The V and J genes are TRBV20-1 and TRBJ2-5; TRBD1 aligns across 8 bases. Trimming removed 4 bases from V and 4 bases from J; junction bases left unmatched: 11. The CDR3 runs 15 residues. Germline V gene data show CDR1 as DFQATT and CDR2 as SNEGSKA (reference sequence).

A single count supports this clonotype. V is TRBV7-3 and J is TRBJ2-4, with D perhaps matching TRBD2 (6 bases). Gene TRBJ2-7 matches the end of the DNA better, so the J call may be wrong. The CDR3 runs to 15 residues. Germline CDR1 is SGHTA and CDR2 is FQGTGA. This chain's CDR3 is CANLVTGAGRYEQYF. DNA for the CDR3: TGTGCCAACCTGGTAACCGGGGCAGGGAGGTACGAGCAGTACTTC.

This clonotype came up once. One junction end disagrees with the germline gene, perhaps due to a read error. The V and J genes are TRBV5-1 and TRBJ1-1; possibly TRBD1 for D (6 bases). Germline-derived CDR1 and CDR2 are SGHRS and YFSETQ. The CDR3 extends over 15 amino acids. The CDR3 DNA reads TGCGCCGGCAGCACCGCGGGACAAACGGGCACTGAAGCTTTCTTT. It is translated as CAGSTAGQTGTEAFF.

The V and J genes are TRBV5-1 and TRBJ2-4; 7 bases are a match to TRBD2. Gene TRBJ2-7 matches the end of the DNA better, so the J call may be wrong. CDR3 length equals 14 residues. Germline CDR1 reads SGHRS; CDR2 reads YFSETQ. This CDR3 reads CASSLAWTSYEQYF. The CDR3 bases are TGCGCCAGCAGCTTGGCTTGGACTAGCTACGAGCAGTACTTC.

The gene calls are TRBV28 and TRBJ2-2; perhaps TRBD2 as D (7 bases). Germline lookup yields CDR1 MDHEN and CDR2 SYDVKM. The CDR3 totals 15 residues. The ends were cut back, 8 bases at V and 8 bases at J, with 21 bases in the middle. The CDR3: CASLNMRGGEGELFF. CDR3 bases: TGTGCCAGCCTCAATATGAGGGGGGGTGAGGGGGAGCTGTTTTTT.

In the case of this clonotype: Being one base from a much bigger clone, this may be a read error. The J gene is TRBJ2-1, the V gene TRBV20-1; weak D call: TRBD2 (6 bases). CDR1 is DFQATT, CDR2 SNEGSKA, per germline (reference sequence). CDR3 length: 16 amino acids. Trimming took off 0 bases at V and 5 bases at J, with 17 bases between the two ends. CDR3 in DNA: TGCAGTGCTAGAGATATGACTAGGCGAGAAGACAATGAGCAGTTCTTC. It encodes CSARDMTRREDNEQFF.

This clonotype was seen ten or more times. The chain has TRBV7-2 and TRBJ2-1; D remains unclear. The CDR3 runs 15 residues. In germline, CDR1 is SGHTA, CDR2 FQGNSA. Deletions cut 5 bases from V and 0 bases from J, with 11 bases between. This chain's CDR3 is CASSLLPYSYNEQFF. The CDR3 coding sequence is TGTGCCAGCAGCCTGCTGCCGTACTCCTACAATGAGCAGTTCTTC.

Of note for this clonotype: This may stem from a read error, because a much larger clone lies one nucleotide away. The chain employs TRBV5-1 and TRBJ1-2; perhaps TRBD1 as D (5 bases). The CDR3 length is 14 residues. The germline gives CDR1 SGHRS, CDR2 YFSETQ. Trimming stripped 4 bases from V and 7 bases from J, with 17 bases between. The CDR3 loop reads CASSVDGGSGGYTF. In DNA, the CDR3 is TGCGCCAGCAGCGTGGATGGGGGTAGCGGTGGCTACACCTTC. Combining the CDR3 with reference TRBV5-1 and TRBJ1-2 gives the whole variable domain KAGVTQTPRYLIKTRGQQVTLSCSPISGHRSVSWYQQTPGQGLQFLFEYFSETQRNKGNFPGRFSGRQFSNSRSEMNVSTLELGDSALYLCASSVDGGSGGYTFGSGTRLTVV.

The V gene is TRBV29-1, the J gene TRBJ2-3; D not certain. The CDR3 length is 12 residues. V lost 1 base and J lost 5, with 7 bases in between. The germline V gene has CDR1 SQVTM and CDR2 ANQGSEA. The CDR3 is CSVEAGRDTQYF. Written as DNA, the CDR3 is TGCAGCGTTGAAGCTGGGCGAGATACGCAGTATTTT.

V usage is TRBV7-6 and J usage is TRBJ2-5; tentatively, D is TRBD2 (6 bases). Trimming stripped 5 bases from V and 11 bases from J, with 27 bases between. This CDR3 is 16 amino acids long. Germline V gene sequence: CDR1 SGHVS, CDR2 FNYEAQ. CDR3 residues: CASSPSVAGGYNEQYF. In DNA, the CDR3 is TGTGCCAGCAGCCCTAGCGTAGCAGGAGGGTACAATGAGCAGTACTTC.

This clonotype was recorded at least ten times. The CDR3 bases are TGCAGAGCGGACTACTCCTACGAGCAGTACTTC. Translated, it gives CRADYSYEQYF. The chain is built from TRBV20-1 and TRBJ2-7; tentative D call: TRBD2 (6 bases). Germline CDR1 DFQATT, CDR2 SNEGSKA (reference sequence). The CDR3 is 11 residues long.

There are a few counts of this clonotype. The chain is built from TRBV20-1 and TRBJ2-7, with D tentatively TRBD1 (6 bases). Germline V gives CDR1 DFQATT, CDR2 SNEGSKA (reference sequence). V lost 3 bases and J lost 2, with 26 bases in between. The CDR3 runs to 18 residues. The CDR3 sequence is CSARQPKSTRRGTYEQYF. In nucleotides, the CDR3 is TGCAGTGCTAGGCAGCCCAAATCCACTCGCAGGGGAACCTACGAGCAGTACTTC.

J is TRBJ2-7 and V is TRBV29-1; 7 nucleotides align to TRBD1. This CDR3 is built from 17 residues. The V segment lost 5 bases and the J segment 2 bases; nucleotides outside the gene matches: 18. Germline V gene lookup returns CDR1 SQVTM and CDR2 ANQGSEA. The DNA of the CDR3 is TGCAGCGTTTCCTCAACACTCACGACAGGGTCAGCCTACGAGCAGTACTTC. Translation: CSVSSTLTTGSAYEQYF.

This chain's CDR3 is CASWAVSSYNEQFF. DNA for the CDR3: TGTGCCAGCTGGGCGGTGAGCTCCTACAATGAGCAGTTCTTC. The gene calls are TRBV6-2 or TRBV6-3 and TRBJ2-1, with no clear D. V lost 8 bases and J lost 0, with 11 bases in between. This CDR3 region has 14 residues. Germline-derived CDR1 and CDR2 are MNHEY and SVGEGT.

The V call is TRBV18, the J call TRBJ2-5; D unresolved. This CDR3 is built from 14 residues. The V gene lost 0 bases and the J gene lost 1 base, with 6 bases spanning the gap. Per germline, CDR1 KGHSH and CDR2 LQKENI. CDR3 loop: CASSPPALQETQYF. The CDR3 bases are TGTGCCAGCTCACCACCGGCCCTCCAAGAGACCCAGTACTTC.

In this sample, this clonotype turned up a few times. The chain joins TRBV7-9 to TRBJ2-3; possibly TRBD1 for D (6 bases). V shed 5 bases and J shed 3 bases, with 15 bases lying between them. The CDR3 has 15 amino acids. The germline V gene has CDR1 SEHNR and CDR2 FQNEAQ (reference sequence). CDR3 nucleotide sequence: TGTGCCAGCAGCGAACAGGGTCGGAGTACAGATACGCAGTATTTT. Its protein is CASSEQGRSTDTQYF.

The chain recombines TRBV15 with TRBJ2-1; tentative D call: TRBD2 (6 bases). The CDR3 totals 18 residues. CDR1 LNHNV and CDR2 YYDKDF come from the germline V gene (reference sequence). Trimming cost V 1 base and J 1 base, with 17 bases left between them. In nucleotides, the CDR3 is TGTGCCACCAGCAGAGGCGGGCCTAGCGAGGGGTCCTACAATGAGCAGTTCTTC. Protein product: CATSRGGPSEGSYNEQFF.

As concerns this clonotype: Given a much more abundant clone one base away, this may be a read error. The V and J genes are TRBV5-1 and TRBJ2-3; D is ambiguous. CDR1 and CDR2 from the germline V gene are SGHRS and YFSETQ. The CDR3 has 15 residues. The ends were cut back, 3 bases at V and 2 bases at J, with 13 bases in the middle. DNA of the CDR3: TGCGCCAGCAGCTCAGTAACGGGTAACACAGATACGCAGTATTTT. Its translation is CASSSVTGNTDTQYF.

The V gene is TRBV2, the J gene TRBJ1-6, with D tentatively TRBD1 (5 bases). The V and J ends lost 6 bases and 7 bases respectively, with 13 bases between them. Germline CDR1 is SNHLY and CDR2 is FYNNEI. The CDR3 covers 14 residues. DNA of the CDR3: TGTGCCAGCAGGGGAGGGACTACAAATTCACCCCTCCACTTT. Protein: CASRGGTTNSPLHF. The full variable domain, rest sourced from reference TRBV2 and TRBJ1-6, is EPEVTQTPSHQVTQMGQEVILRCVPISNHLYFYWYRQILGQKVEFLVSFYNNEISEKSEIFDDQFSVERPDGSNFTLKIRSTKLEDSAMYFCASRGGTTNSPLHFGNGTRLTVT.

This clonotype has only a few counts. The chain carries TRBV7-9 and TRBJ1-1; perhaps TRBD1 as D (5 bases). Per germline, CDR1 SEHNR and CDR2 FQNEAQ (reference sequence). The length of the CDR3 is 16 residues. Deletions cut 4 bases from V and 0 bases from J, with 15 bases between. The CDR3 loop is CASSSGVSGMNTEAFF. CDR3 DNA: TGTGCCAGCAGCTCCGGGGTATCAGGGATGAACACTGAAGCTTTCTTT.

This clonotype has only a few counts. It may be a read error: a sequence one base away is much more abundant. This sequence joins TRBV7-9 and TRBJ2-3; perhaps TRBD2 as D (6 bases). V was pared by 8 bases and J by 5 bases, with 17 bases between. This CDR3 has 14 amino acids. The germline V gene has CDR1 SEHNR and CDR2 FQNEAQ (reference sequence). The DNA for the CDR3 is TGTGCCAGCGGCCCGGACTCCGGGAGAGATACGCAGTATTTT. Protein sequence: CASGPDSGRDTQYF. Full variable domain (missing parts from reference TRBV7-9 and TRBJ2-3): DTGVSQNPRHKITKRGQNVTFRCDPISEHNRLYWYRQTLGQGPEFLTYFQNEAQLEKSRLLSDRFSAERPKGSFSTLEIQRTEQGDSAMYLCASGPDSGRDTQYFGPGTRLTVL.

This clonotype was counted at least ten times. The chain joins TRBV24-1 to TRBJ2-5; the match to TRBD1 covers 7 bases. This CDR3 contains 16 residues. V was pared by 4 bases and J by 2 bases, with 9 bases of the junction left unmatched. Germline V gives CDR1 KGHDR, CDR2 SFDVKD. CDR3 in amino acids: CATSERTGTEQETQYF. In DNA form, the CDR3 reads TGTGCCACCAGTGAGCGGACCGGGACAGAGCAAGAGACCCAGTACTTC.

This clonotype appeared many times. This sequence joins TRBV12-3 or TRBV12-4 and TRBJ2-1; TRBD2 matches 8 bases. This CDR3 comprises 15 residues. After removal of 10 bases from V and 0 bases from J, the junction contained 8 bases not matched to a gene. This CDR3 reads CATTERESSYNEQFF. The CDR3 DNA reads as TGTGCCACCACAGAGCGGGAGAGCTCCTACAATGAGCAGTTCTTC.

The rearrangement joins TRBV24-1 to TRBJ2-1; 10 bases align to TRBD1. V trimming: 3 bases; J trimming: 4 bases; junction bases outside the gene matches: 11. The CDR3 totals 18 residues. Germline CDR1 and CDR2: KGHDR and SFDVKD. The DNA of the CDR3 is TGTGCCACCAGTGATCCCTCCGTTACGGGACAGGGGTACAATGAGCAGTTCTTC. Residues: CATSDPSVTGQGYNEQFF.

The chain has TRBV11-2 and TRBJ2-1; 8 nucleotides agree with TRBD2. The CDR3 sequence is 17 residues long. From germline, CDR1 is SGHAT and CDR2 FQNNGV. The ends lost 4 bases at V and 5 bases at J; junction bases unmatched: 13. The CDR3 here is CASSSPVVAGYDNEQFF. CDR3 sequence (DNA): TGTGCCAGCAGCTCGCCTGTGGTAGCGGGGTACGACAATGAGCAGTTCTTC. Full variable domain (rest looked up from reference TRBV11-2 and TRBJ2-1): EAGVAQSPRYKIIEKRQSVAFWCNPISGHATLYWYQQILGQGPKLLIQFQNNGVVDDSQLPKDRFSAERLKGVDSTLKIQPAKLEDSAVYLCASSSPVVAGYDNEQFFGPGTRLTVL.

A note on this clonotype: A read error may explain this, as a much larger clone is one base away. V gene TRBV29-1 combines with J gene TRBJ2-7; either TRBD1 or TRBD2 may supply D (5 bases each). The V end lost 4 bases, the J end lost 7 bases, and 26 bases lay between the germline ends. The CDR3 contains 16 residues. CDR1 SQVTM and CDR2 ANQGSEA come from the germline V gene. The CDR3 loop reads CSVGRVGQGVDNEQYF. In DNA form, the CDR3 reads TGCAGCGTTGGAAGGGTGGGGCAGGGAGTGGACAATGAGCAGTACTTC.